This T cell receptor beta chain was captured in a study of beta chain features in type 1 diabetes. Study outcomes and limitations: For Type 1 diabetes patients, all four CD4+ subsets carried TCRB CDR3s that were moderately but significantly shorter.

In the case of this clone: Antigen: not known.

The study reverse transcribed the entire isolated RNA, so it sequenced expressed TCRB transcripts. TCRdb keeps only in-frame clones here, not all; method: immunoSEQ multiplex PCR. This sample has some 660,000 clones, with around 15% found just once. This CDR3 region has 13 residues. Germline assignment: CDR1 GTSNPN and CDR2 SVGIG (reference sequence). V lost 4 bases and J 4 bases, leaving 11 bases between the germline ends. The receptor was derived from a man aged 18 to 30 with type 1 diabetes. The chain couples TRBV30 to TRBJ2-4; D might be TRBD2 (6 bases). Material: naive CD4+ T cells from blood. The CDR3 region is CAWKRAGKNIQYF. The CDR3, as DNA: TGTGCCTGGAAAAGGGCGGGGAAAAACATTCAGTACTTC.